A selection of T cell receptor beta chains follows, all from one sample in a study of a mutant IDH1 vaccine in newly diagnosed glioma. These receptors' antigens are unknown. This table comes from immunoSEQ multiplex PCR, and its TCRdb copy is limited to in-frame clones, with some not included. The table includes 55,000 to 65,000 clones, about four fifths detected once. The sequenced sample was PBMCs, obtained from a glioma patient whose treatment included an IDH1 peptide vaccine. The receptors derive from a man aged 30 to 45 with glioma. Both conserved end residues are part of each CDR3. Fields, in order: clone size, J gene, D gene, V gene, CDR3 protein, CDR3 DNA. The D gene is left open where the match is weak. Size tells how often a clone was seen (once, few, many) or the class of an expanded clone, and some rows leave it out.

size: .
J: TRBJ1-2
D: TRBD1
V: TRBV5-1
CDR3: CASSFGTGDYGYTF
DNA: TGCGCCAGCAGCTTCGGAACAGGGGACTATGGTTACACCTTC

size: .
J: TRBJ2-2
D: TRBD1
V: TRBV18
CDR3: CASSAGQANTGELFF
DNA: TGTGCCAGCTCCGCCGGACAGGCTAACACCGGGGAGCTGTTTTTT

size: .
J: TRBJ2-1
D: .
V: TRBV19
CDR3: CASKMGSGDRSSYNEQFF
DNA: TGTGCCAGTAAAATGGGTAGCGGGGACAGGAGCTCCTACAATGAGCAGTTCTTC

size: .
J: TRBJ2-7
D: TRBD1
V: TRBV23-1
CDR3: CASSQSGQGRSYEQYF
DNA: TGCGCCAGCAGTCAATCGGGACAGGGGAGATCCTACGAGCAGTACTTC

size: .
J: TRBJ1-6
D: .
V: TRBV2
CDR3: CASRGSPLHF
DNA: TGTGCCAGCAGGGGCTCACCCCTCCACTTT

size: .
J: TRBJ2-7
D: TRBD2
V: TRBV7-2
CDR3: CASRVAGVYEQYF
DNA: TGTGCCAGTAGGGTAGCGGGAGTCTACGAGCAGTACTTC

size: .
J: TRBJ1-2
D: .
V: TRBV15
CDR3: CATSRGGRSAHGYTF
DNA: TGTGCCACCAGCAGAGGAGGACGATCAGCCCATGGCTACACCTTC

size: few
J: TRBJ1-1
D: TRBD1
V: TRBV10-1
CDR3: CASLSGRGTTEAFF
DNA: TGCGCCAGCTTAAGCGGCAGGGGGACCACTGAAGCTTTCTTT

size: .
J: TRBJ2-3
D: TRBD1
V: TRBV2
CDR3: CASTSGQGSTDTQYF
DNA: TGTGCCAGCACCTCGGGACAGGGTAGCACAGATACGCAGTATTTT

size: .
J: TRBJ2-7
D: .
V: TRBV19
CDR3: CASSISAPSYEQYF
DNA: TGTGCCAGTAGTATCTCGGCCCCGTCCTACGAGCAGTACTTC

size: once
J: TRBJ2-2
D: .
V: TRBV7-9
CDR3: CASTSVGVYTGELFF
DNA: TGTGCCAGTACCTCAGTAGGGGTATATACCGGGGAGCTGTTTTTT

size: .
J: TRBJ1-1
D: .
V: TRBV30
CDR3: CAGGSQPNTEAFF
DNA: TGTGCCGGAGGATCACAGCCGAACACTGAAGCTTTCTTT

size: .
J: TRBJ2-7
D: .
V: TRBV30
CDR3: CAWSARGDYEQYF
DNA: TGTGCCTGGAGCGCCCGGGGAGACTACGAGCAGTACTTC

size: many
J: TRBJ2-1
D: TRBD2
V: TRBV7-9
CDR3: CASSFPGTSHNEQFF
DNA: TGTGCCAGCAGCTTCCCCGGGACTAGCCACAATGAGCAGTTCTTC

size: .
J: TRBJ2-7
D: .
V: TRBV7-2
CDR3: CASSFDMEFEQYF
DNA: TGTGCCAGCAGCTTCGATATGGAGTTCGAGCAGTACTTC

size: .
J: TRBJ2-3
D: .
V: TRBV5-1
CDR3: CASSPQLGRDSTDTQYF
DNA: TGCGCCAGCAGCCCCCAATTAGGGCGGGATAGCACAGATACGCAGTATTTT

size: .
J: TRBJ2-7
D: .
V: TRBV28
CDR3: CASSLGSPRVYEQYF
DNA: TGTGCCAGCAGTTTAGGGAGCCCCCGAGTGTACGAGCAGTACTTC

size: .
J: TRBJ1-4
D: .
V: TRBV7-6
CDR3: CASRPGLSEKLFF
DNA: TGTGCCAGCAGACCAGGGTTAAGCGAAAAACTGTTTTTT

size: .
J: TRBJ1-6
D: TRBD1
V: TRBV5-1
CDR3: CASSLGTGMDSPLHF
DNA: TGCGCCAGCAGCTTGGGGACAGGGATGGATTCACCCCTCCACTTT

size: once
J: TRBJ1-1
D: TRBD1
V: TRBV5-1
CDR3: CASSLGTGGTEAFF
DNA: TGCGCCAGCAGCTTGGGGACAGGGGGGACTGAAGCTTTCTTT

size: .
J: TRBJ1-3
D: .
V: TRBV7-2
CDR3: CASSLGWGRGDTIYF
DNA: TGTGCCAGCAGCTTAGGCTGGGGGAGGGGAGACACCATATATTTT

size: .
J: TRBJ2-2
D: TRBD2
V: TRBV7-2
CDR3: CASSLAAGGGELFF
DNA: TGTGCCAGCAGCTTAGCAGCGGGGGGCGGGGAGCTGTTTTTT

size: .
J: TRBJ1-2
D: .
V: TRBV7-2
CDR3: CASSLAPGTLYGYTF
DNA: TGTGCCAGCAGCTTAGCCCCCGGGACGTTATATGGCTACACCTTC

size: .
J: TRBJ2-1
D: .
V: TRBV14
CDR3: CASSQDRNEQFF
DNA: TGTGCCAGCAGCCAAGATCGCAATGAGCAGTTCTTC

size: few
J: TRBJ1-1
D: TRBD1
V: TRBV5-4
CDR3: CASSPGTGAYTEAFF
DNA: TGTGCCAGCAGCCCCGGGACAGGGGCCTACACTGAAGCTTTCTTT

size: .
J: TRBJ2-7
D: TRBD2
V: TRBV27
CDR3: CASSLLSGGANSYEQYF
DNA: TGTGCCAGCAGTCTCCTCAGCGGGGGAGCCAACTCCTACGAGCAGTACTTC

size: .
J: TRBJ2-4
D: .
V: TRBV9
CDR3: CASSLQDSLDIQYF
DNA: TGTGCCAGCAGCCTCCAGGACAGTTTGGACATTCAGTACTTC

size: .
J: TRBJ1-5
D: .
V: TRBV28
CDR3: CASSLTTAVNQPQHF
DNA: TGTGCCAGCAGTTTAACGACAGCAGTGAATCAGCCCCAGCATTTT

size: .
J: TRBJ2-7
D: TRBD1
V: TRBV5-1
CDR3: CASSVPGTGFEQYF
DNA: TGCGCCAGCAGCGTCCCCGGGACAGGGTTCGAGCAGTACTTC

size: few
J: TRBJ1-5
D: .
V: TRBV5-1
CDR3: CASSSDGLQPQHF
DNA: TGCGCCAGCAGCTCGGACGGACTTCAGCCCCAGCATTTT

size: .
J: TRBJ1-2
D: TRBD1
V: TRBV2
CDR3: CASSELGQGNYGYTF
DNA: TGTGCCAGCAGTGAACTGGGACAGGGTAACTATGGCTACACCTTC

size: .
J: TRBJ2-5
D: .
V: TRBV9
CDR3: CASSGQFAQETQYF
DNA: TGTGCCAGCAGCGGACAGTTTGCCCAAGAGACCCAGTACTTC

size: .
J: TRBJ1-2
D: .
V: TRBV15
CDR3: CATSSPGSSFYGYTF
DNA: TGTGCCACCAGCAGTCCTGGGAGTTCCTTTTATGGCTACACCTTC

size: .
J: TRBJ1-2
D: .
V: TRBV30
CDR3: CAWRRGGYTF
DNA: TGTGCCTGGAGGAGAGGTGGCTACACCTTC

size: .
J: TRBJ1-5
D: .
V: TRBV19
CDR3: CASSIEAQPQHF
DNA: TGTGCCAGTAGTATAGAGGCTCAGCCCCAGCATTTT

size: .
J: TRBJ2-2
D: TRBD2
V: TRBV7-9
CDR3: CASRAPGLAGLAGELFF
DNA: TGTGCCAGCAGGGCCCCGGGACTAGCGGGATTGGCCGGGGAGCTGTTTTTT

size: once
J: TRBJ2-7
D: .
V: TRBV6-1
CDR3: CASSAIMDEQYF
DNA: TGTGCCAGCAGTGCTATTATGGACGAGCAGTACTTC

size: .
J: TRBJ2-7
D: TRBD1
V: TRBV6-6
CDR3: CASSPRDRVGEQYF
DNA: TGTGCCAGCAGTCCCCGGGACAGGGTCGGAGAGCAGTACTTC

size: .
J: TRBJ2-3
D: .
V: TRBV5-1
CDR3: CASRSDFTDTQYF
DNA: TGCGCCAGCAGGTCGGACTTCACAGATACGCAGTATTTT

size: .
J: TRBJ1-1
D: .
V: TRBV5-1
CDR3: CASSLAGSRRGTEAFF
DNA: TGCGCCAGCAGCTTGGCTGGCAGCAGGCGCGGGACTGAAGCTTTCTTT

size: .
J: TRBJ1-1
D: .
V: TRBV6-1
CDR3: CASSQKRAGTEAFF
DNA: TGTGCCAGCAGTCAAAAAAGGGCCGGGACTGAAGCTTTCTTT

size: .
J: TRBJ1-1
D: TRBD1
V: TRBV5-1
CDR3: CASSLGTDWNTEAFF
DNA: TGCGCCAGCAGCTTAGGGACAGACTGGAACACTGAAGCTTTCTTT

size: .
J: TRBJ1-2
D: .
V: TRBV15
CDR3: CATSRAGGNYGYTF
DNA: TGTGCCACCAGCAGAGCGGGAGGGAACTATGGCTACACCTTC

size: once
J: TRBJ2-2
D: TRBD1
V: TRBV5-1
CDR3: CASSRTGAGGELFF
DNA: TGCGCCAGCAGCCGGACAGGGGCGGGCGGGGAGCTGTTTTTT

size: .
J: TRBJ2-1
D: .
V: TRBV7-2
CDR3: CASSIVGGHYNEQFF
DNA: TGTGCCAGCAGCATAGTGGGGGGCCATTACAATGAGCAGTTCTTC

size: .
J: TRBJ2-7
D: TRBD1
V: TRBV19
CDR3: CASSIAGGQGSSYEQYF
DNA: TGTGCCAGTAGTATAGCCGGGGGACAGGGGAGCTCCTACGAGCAGTACTTC

size: .
J: TRBJ1-5
D: .
V: TRBV19
CDR3: CASSMEGMQPQHF
DNA: TGTGCCAGTAGTATGGAGGGGATGCAGCCCCAGCATTTT

size: .
J: TRBJ2-4
D: .
V: TRBV5-8
CDR3: CASIRAVFKNIQYF
DNA: TGTGCCAGCATCAGGGCCGTTTTCAAAAACATTCAGTACTTC

size: .
J: TRBJ2-1
D: TRBD2
V: TRBV27
CDR3: CASSFIGGAGNEQFF
DNA: TGTGCCAGCAGTTTTATCGGGGGGGCGGGGAATGAGCAGTTCTTC

size: .
J: TRBJ1-2
D: .
V: TRBV6-1
CDR3: CASSEELSNGYTF
DNA: TGTGCCAGCAGTGAAGAACTTAGCAATGGCTACACCTTC

size: .
J: TRBJ1-1
D: .
V: TRBV7-2
CDR3: CASSPGWVNTEAFF
DNA: TGTGCCAGCAGCCCCGGGTGGGTGAACACTGAAGCTTTCTTT

size: .
J: TRBJ1-2
D: .
V: TRBV7-9
CDR3: CASSLESVRVGRNYGYTF
DNA: TGTGCCAGCAGCTTAGAGTCGGTACGGGTGGGGAGGAACTATGGCTACACCTTC